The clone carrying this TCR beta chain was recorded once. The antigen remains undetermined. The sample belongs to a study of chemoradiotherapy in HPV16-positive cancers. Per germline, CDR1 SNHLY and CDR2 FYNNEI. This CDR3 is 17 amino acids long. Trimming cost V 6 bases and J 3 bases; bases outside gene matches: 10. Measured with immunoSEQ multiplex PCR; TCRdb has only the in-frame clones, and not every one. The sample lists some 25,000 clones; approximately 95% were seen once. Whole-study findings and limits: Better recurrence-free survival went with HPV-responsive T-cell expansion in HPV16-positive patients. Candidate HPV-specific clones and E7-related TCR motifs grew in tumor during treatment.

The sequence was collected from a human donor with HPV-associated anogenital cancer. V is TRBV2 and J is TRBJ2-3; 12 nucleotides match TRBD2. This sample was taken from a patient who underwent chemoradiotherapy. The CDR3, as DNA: TGTGCCAGCAGCGCCACTTCTAGCGGGAGGGGAACAGATACGCAGTATTTT. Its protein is CASSATSSGRGTDTQYF.